These T cell receptor beta chains were read from a single sample in a study of cytomegalovirus exposure and HLA in healthy donors. The repertoire was sequenced with immunoSEQ multiplex PCR; TCRdb's copy has only in-frame clones and lacks some. Here the sample spans about 170,000 clones, around 80% being singletons. The sample comprised PBMCs. The receptors here all came from a woman in her forties or fifties in good health and CMV-seropositive. Each CDR3 is given with its conserved first and last residue. Fields, in order: clone size, V gene, J gene, D gene, CDR3 protein, CDR3 DNA. A D gene is named only where the DNA matches it firmly. The listing skips clone size in some rows; elsewhere it reads once, few, many or a size class.

NA,TRBV6-1,TRBJ1-2,TRBD1,CASSEDHVTGVYGYTF,TGTGCCAGCAGTGAAGATCACGTGACAGGGGTCTATGGCTACACCTTC
NA,TRBV4-2,TRBJ2-7,TRBD2,CASSQDERLAGAEQYF,TGTGCCAGCAGCCAAGATGAACGGCTAGCGGGGGCCGAGCAGTACTTC
NA,TRBV7-6,TRBJ2-2,NA,CASSYRQTGGELFF,TGTGCCAGCAGCTACAGACAGACAGGCGGGGAGCTGTTTTTT
few,TRBV5-1,TRBJ1-1,NA,CASSLGLGGGGTEAFF,TGCGCCAGCAGCTTGGGGCTTGGGGGGGGAGGCACTGAAGCTTTCTTT
NA,TRBV5-1,TRBJ1-1,TRBD1,CASSSGTGGTEAFF,TGCGCCAGCAGCTCGGGGACAGGGGGGACTGAAGCTTTCTTT
NA,TRBV5-1,TRBJ1-2,NA,CASSLGAAGFNYGYTF,TGCGCCAGCAGCTTGGGGGCTGCAGGTTTCAACTATGGCTACACCTTC
NA,TRBV9,TRBJ2-7,NA,CASSRGMSYEQYF,TGTGCCAGCAGCCGCGGAATGTCCTACGAGCAGTACTTC
NA,TRBV12-5,TRBJ2-3,NA,CASGRDTITDTQYF,TGTGCTAGTGGTCGAGACACAATCACAGATACGCAGTATTTT
once,TRBV19,TRBJ1-5,TRBD1,CASSLEQGEGHQPQHF,TGTGCCAGTAGTCTCGAACAGGGGGAAGGGCATCAGCCCCAGCATTTT
NA,TRBV27,TRBJ1-2,NA,CASSFPPRRDYGYTF,TGTGCCAGCAGTTTCCCCCCCCGACGGGACTATGGCTACACCTTC
NA,TRBV6-6,TRBJ1-5,NA,CASSYSGGREQPQHF,TGTGCCAGCAGTTACTCGGGGGGGAGAGAGCAGCCCCAGCATTTT
NA,TRBV5-8,TRBJ2-5,TRBD2,CASSYRGGGLGETQYF,TGTGCCAGCAGCTACCGCGGCGGGGGGTTAGGAGAGACCCAGTACTTC
NA,TRBV7-2,TRBJ2-3,NA,CASSVAGAGDTQYF,TGTGCCAGCAGCGTCGCGGGGGCGGGGGATACGCAGTATTTT
NA,TRBV5-4,TRBJ2-3,NA,CASSPGGGGRDTQYF,TGTGCCAGCAGCCCTGGGGGGGGCGGCCGGGATACGCAGTATTTT
NA,TRBV5-1,TRBJ1-1,TRBD1,CASSGTGPEAFF,TGCGCCAGCAGCGGGACAGGGCCTGAAGCTTTCTTT
NA,TRBV25-1,TRBJ2-7,NA,CASSESGASYEQYF,TGTGCCAGCAGTGAAAGTGGGGCCTCCTACGAGCAGTACTTC
NA,TRBV7-2,TRBJ1-4,TRBD1,CASSLDRGDEKLFF,TGTGCCAGCAGCCTGGACAGGGGGGATGAAAAACTGTTTTTT
NA,TRBV7-9,TRBJ2-7,NA,CASSLPGDATYEQYF,TGTGCCAGCAGCCTGCCGGGGGACGCCACCTACGAGCAGTACTTC
NA,TRBV30,TRBJ1-3,NA,CAWSEGRRALLGNTIYF,TGTGCCTGGAGTGAAGGGAGAAGGGCGCTTTTAGGAAACACCATATATTTT
NA,TRBV5-6,TRBJ1-2,NA,CASSLEEAAAYYGYTF,TGTGCCAGCAGCTTGGAGGAGGCAGCCGCTTACTATGGCTACACCTTC
NA,TRBV5-4,TRBJ1-1,TRBD1,CASSSPQGGNTEAFF,TGTGCCAGCAGCTCACCACAGGGGGGAAACACTGAAGCTTTCTTT
few,TRBV9,TRBJ1-2,TRBD1,CASSAGTVDGYTF,TGTGCCAGCAGCGCTGGGACAGTAGATGGCTACACCTTC
NA,TRBV7-6,TRBJ2-5,TRBD2,CASSSPRGGRETQYF,TGTGCCAGCAGCTCTCCCCGGGGGGGGCGAGAGACCCAGTACTTC
NA,TRBV5-1,TRBJ2-5,TRBD2,CASSRTSGKETQYF,TGCGCCAGCAGCCGGACTAGCGGAAAAGAGACCCAGTACTTC
few,TRBV6-6,TRBJ2-7,NA,CASSFSTSREQYF,TGTGCCAGCAGTTTCTCGACTAGTCGCGAGCAGTACTTC
NA,TRBV6-9,TRBJ2-5,NA,CASFSKQGNGGETQYF,TGTGCCAGCTTCAGTAAACAGGGCAACGGTGGAGAGACCCAGTACTTC
once,TRBV18,TRBJ2-7,NA,CASSSTYEQYF,TGTGCCAGCTCATCTACCTACGAGCAGTACTTC